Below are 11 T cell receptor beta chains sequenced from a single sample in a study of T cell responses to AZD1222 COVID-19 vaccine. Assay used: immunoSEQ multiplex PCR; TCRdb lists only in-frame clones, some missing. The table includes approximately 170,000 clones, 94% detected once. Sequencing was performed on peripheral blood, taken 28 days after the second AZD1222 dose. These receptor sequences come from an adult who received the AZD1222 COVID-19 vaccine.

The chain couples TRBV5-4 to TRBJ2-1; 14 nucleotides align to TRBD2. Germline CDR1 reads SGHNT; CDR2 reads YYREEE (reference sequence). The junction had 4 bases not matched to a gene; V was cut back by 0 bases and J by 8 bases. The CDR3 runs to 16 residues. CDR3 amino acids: CASSLGLAGGPYEQFF. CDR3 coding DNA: TGTGCCAGCAGCTTGGGACTAGCGGGAGGGCCTTATGAGCAGTTCTTC.

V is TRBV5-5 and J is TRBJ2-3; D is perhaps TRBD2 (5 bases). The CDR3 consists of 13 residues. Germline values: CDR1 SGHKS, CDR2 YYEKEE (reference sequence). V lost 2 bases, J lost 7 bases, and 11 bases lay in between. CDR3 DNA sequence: TGTGCCAGCAGCTTTCCAGCGGTACATACGCAGTATTTT. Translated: CASSFPAVHTQYF.

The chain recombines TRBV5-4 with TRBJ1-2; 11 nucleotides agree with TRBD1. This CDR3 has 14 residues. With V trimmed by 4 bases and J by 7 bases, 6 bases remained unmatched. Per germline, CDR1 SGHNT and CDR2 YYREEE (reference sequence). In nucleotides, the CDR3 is TGTGCCAGCAGCCCCGGACAGGGGGCGCGTGGCTACACCTTC. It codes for CASSPGQGARGYTF.

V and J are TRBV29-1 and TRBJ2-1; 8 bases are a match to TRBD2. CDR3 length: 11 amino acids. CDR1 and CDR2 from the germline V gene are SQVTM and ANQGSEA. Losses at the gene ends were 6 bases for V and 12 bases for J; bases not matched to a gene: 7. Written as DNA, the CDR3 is TGCAGCGTAGATATGGCGGGGGGGCAGTTCTTC. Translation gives CSVDMAGGQFF.

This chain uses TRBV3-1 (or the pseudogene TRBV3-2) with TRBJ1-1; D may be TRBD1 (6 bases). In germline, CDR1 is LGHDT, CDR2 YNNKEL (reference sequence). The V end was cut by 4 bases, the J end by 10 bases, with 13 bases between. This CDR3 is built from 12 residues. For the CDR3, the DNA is TGTGCCAGCAGCCCGACTAGGGGGACAGCTTTCTTT. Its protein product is CASSPTRGTAFF.

CDR3 residues: CASSLPTGPYSYEQYF. In nucleotides, the CDR3 is TGTGCCAGCAGTTTGCCTACGGGGCCCTACTCCTACGAGCAGTACTTC. The chain links TRBV28 to TRBJ2-7; D may match TRBD1 or TRBD2 (5 bases each). This CDR3 has 16 amino acids. The V and J ends lost 3 bases and 0 bases respectively, with 15 bases between them. The germline gives CDR1 MDHEN, CDR2 SYDVKM.

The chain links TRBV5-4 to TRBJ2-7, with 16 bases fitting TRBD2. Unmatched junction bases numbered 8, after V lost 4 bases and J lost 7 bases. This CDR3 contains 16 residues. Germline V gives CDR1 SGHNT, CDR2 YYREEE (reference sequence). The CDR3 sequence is CASSPGTSGRVREQYF. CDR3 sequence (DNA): TGTGCCAGCAGCCCCGGGACTAGCGGGAGGGTTAGGGAGCAGTACTTC.

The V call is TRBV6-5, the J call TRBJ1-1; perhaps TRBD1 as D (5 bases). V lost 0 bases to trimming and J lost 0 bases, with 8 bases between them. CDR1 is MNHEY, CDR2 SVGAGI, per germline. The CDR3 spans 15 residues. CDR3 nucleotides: TGTGCCAGCAGTTACTCCAGGGACTTGAACACTGAAGCTTTCTTT. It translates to CASSYSRDLNTEAFF.

The CDR3 loop reads CASRSHRGSDTEAFF. DNA of the CDR3: TGTGCCAGCAGATCACACCGGGGAAGCGACACTGAAGCTTTCTTT. The rearrangement uses TRBV28 and TRBJ1-1; no definite D call. This CDR3 region has 15 residues. Germline CDR1 and CDR2: MDHEN and SYDVKM. V was pared by 6 bases and J by 3 bases, with 17 bases between.

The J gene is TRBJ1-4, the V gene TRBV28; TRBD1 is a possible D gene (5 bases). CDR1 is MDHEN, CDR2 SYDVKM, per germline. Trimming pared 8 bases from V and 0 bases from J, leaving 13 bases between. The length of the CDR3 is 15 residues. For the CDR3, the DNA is TGTGCCAGCCGGGGACCGCGCACAACTAATGAAAAACTGTTTTTT. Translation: CASRGPRTTNEKLFF. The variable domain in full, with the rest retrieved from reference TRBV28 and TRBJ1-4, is DVKVTQSSRYLVKRTGEKVFLECVQDMDHENMFWYRQDPGLGLRLIYFSYDVKMKEKGDIPEGYSVSREKKERFSLILESASTNQTSMYLCASRGPRTTNEKLFFGSGTQLSVL.

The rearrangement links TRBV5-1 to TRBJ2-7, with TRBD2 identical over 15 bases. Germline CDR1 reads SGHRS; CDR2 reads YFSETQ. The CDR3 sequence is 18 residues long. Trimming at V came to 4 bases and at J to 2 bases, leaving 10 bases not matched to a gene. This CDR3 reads CASSRGTSGRSVPYEQYF. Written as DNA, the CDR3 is TGCGCCAGCAGCCGCGGGACTAGCGGGAGGTCCGTCCCCTACGAGCAGTACTTC.